This T cell receptor beta chain comes out of a study of T-cell reconstitution after alpha-beta-depleted transplantation in children. The table lists this clonotype with a few counts. During its preparation, the TCRbeta library received unique molecular identifiers. TCRdb passed the PCR reads through MiXCR, listing each CDR3 protein once. This sample has about 640,000 distinct CDR3 sequences, with roughly 17% found just once. The CDR3 is 19 amino acids. V shed 6 bases, J shed 2 bases, and the junction held 16 bases outside the gene matches. Sequences were derived from PBMCs from the stem cell graft donor, sampled from the stem cell graft. This sequence originates from a human donor who donated a stem cell graft to a child with acute myeloid leukemia. The V and J genes are TRBV12-3 or TRBV12-4 and TRBJ2-6, with 7 bases identical to TRBD2. The CDR3 is CASSPPSRGLYPGANVLTF. Here the CDR3 DNA reads TGTGCCAGCAGCCCACCTTCTCGGGGACTATACCCTGGGGCCAACGTCCTGACTTTC.